Each of the 26 T cell receptor beta chains below was sequenced from the same sample in a study of T cell responses to AZD1222 COVID-19 vaccine. Produced via immunoSEQ multiplex PCR; TCRdb's table is partial and in-frame only. Found here are 95,000 to 130,000 clones, less than 90% of them singletons; the top ten hold around 7%. This material consisted of peripheral blood, taken on day 0 of AZD1222 vaccination. The receptors were gathered from an adult in good health.

This chain joins TRBV4-1 and TRBJ2-3; 10 nucleotides agree with TRBD1. Germline CDR1 MGHRA, CDR2 YSYEKL. Trimming removed 4 bases from V and 4 bases from J; junction bases left unmatched: 5. The CDR3 runs to 15 residues. The CDR3 DNA is TGCGCCAGCAGCCCCCCGGGACAGGGGTCAGATACGCAGTATTTT. This encodes CASSPPGQGSDTQYF.

The chain couples TRBV28 to TRBJ1-4; D is ambiguous. CDR1 is MDHEN and CDR2 is SYDVKM in the germline V gene. The length of the CDR3 is 12 residues. V was clipped by 2 bases and J by 7 bases, with 5 bases between them. Written as DNA, the CDR3 is TGTGCCAGCAGTTTAAGGGCTGAAAAACTGTTTTTT. Its protein product is CASSLRAEKLFF. Supplemented by reference TRBV28 and TRBJ1-4, the full variable domain reads DVKVTQSSRYLVKRTGEKVFLECVQDMDHENMFWYRQDPGLGLRLIYFSYDVKMKEKGDIPEGYSVSREKKERFSLILESASTNQTSMYLCASSLRAEKLFFGSGTQLSVL.

The chain employs TRBV6-5 and TRBJ1-3; 8 positions agree with TRBD1. V was clipped by 7 bases and J by 3 bases; unmatched bases: 5. Germline V lookup: CDR1 MNHEY, CDR2 SVGAGI. This CDR3 has 14 residues. CDR3 nucleotide sequence: TGTGCCAGCACTTCCGGACAGGGTGGAAACACCATATATTTT. It codes for CASTSGQGGNTIYF.

The chain joins TRBV7-3 to TRBJ1-6, with D possibly TRBD1 on 5 matching bases. This CDR3 is 16 amino acids long. Germline CDR1 reads SGHTA; CDR2 reads FQGTGA. V dropped 2 bases and J dropped 8 bases, with 16 bases sitting between them. This CDR3 is CASSLWGGRADSPLHF. In nucleotides, the CDR3 is TGTGCCAGCAGCTTATGGGGCGGGCGGGCCGATTCACCCCTCCACTTT.

This chain uses TRBV7-9 with TRBJ2-6; 7 bases align to TRBD1. The CDR3 length is 18 residues. Germline CDR1 and CDR2: SEHNR and FQNEAQ (reference sequence). V lost 5 bases, J lost 4 bases, and 14 bases stayed unmatched. CDR3 DNA sequence: TGTGCCAGCAGCGCCCCGGGACAGCCGGCTGTGGGGGCCAACGTCCTGACTTTC. It encodes CASSAPGQPAVGANVLTF.

CDR3 protein: CASSPPWGGEQYF. The CDR3 DNA reads as TGTGCCAGCAGTCCACCGTGGGGGGGCGAGCAGTACTTC. The chain carries TRBV6-5 and TRBJ2-7, with TRBD2 matching over 7 bases. Trimming removed 5 bases from V and 6 bases from J; junction bases left unmatched: 7. The CDR3 spans 13 residues. The germline gives CDR1 MNHEY, CDR2 SVGAGI.

The V and J genes are TRBV6-5 and TRBJ2-5, with a tentative D call TRBD2 (5 bases). The CDR3 spans 15 residues. CDR1 and CDR2 (germline): MNHEY, SVGAGI. Trimming pared 7 bases from V and 1 base from J, leaving 16 bases between. The CDR3 protein is CASTPRGSVQETQYF. CDR3 sequence (DNA): TGTGCCAGCACCCCCCGGGGAAGTGTCCAAGAGACCCAGTACTTC.

The chain joins TRBV19 to TRBJ2-2, with no clear D. This CDR3 spans 14 amino acids. The V and J ends lost 5 bases and 3 bases respectively, with 10 bases between them. Germline V gives CDR1 LNHDA, CDR2 SQIVND (reference sequence). The CDR3 coding sequence is TGTGCCAGTAGTCTGGGGAAGGACACCGGGGAGCTGTTTTTT. This encodes CASSLGKDTGELFF.

The chain combines TRBV2 with TRBJ2-7; 9 bases are shared with TRBD1. The V gene end was trimmed by 1 base and the J gene end by 2 bases; junction bases not matched to a gene: 12. The CDR3 consists of 18 residues. Germline V gene lookup returns CDR1 SNHLY and CDR2 FYNNEI. The CDR3 loop is CASSEEGSGTGSPYEQYF. CDR3 nucleotides: TGTGCCAGCAGTGAAGAAGGATCCGGGACAGGGTCGCCCTACGAGCAGTACTTC.

This clone has only one observation. The V call is TRBV29-1, the J call TRBJ2-1; 9 nucleotides line up with TRBD2. The CDR3 runs 14 residues. V trimming: 4 bases; J trimming: 5 bases; junction bases outside the gene matches: 6. The germline V gene encodes CDR1 SQVTM and CDR2 ANQGSEA. The CDR3 coding sequence is TGCAGCGTTGTTATTAGCGGGAGAGACAATGAGCAGTTCTTC. It specifies CSVVISGRDNEQFF.

The J gene is TRBJ1-2, the V gene TRBV7-3, with 8 bases identical to TRBD1. Trimming at V came to 0 bases and at J to 6 bases, leaving 0 bases not matched to a gene. In germline, CDR1 is SGHTA, CDR2 FQGTGA. CDR3 size: 13 residues. CDR3 nucleotides: TGTGCCAGCAGCTTAACACAGGGGGATGGCTACACCTTC. Encoded protein: CASSLTQGDGYTF.

This chain connects TRBV9 to TRBJ2-7; 8 bases map to TRBD1. Trimming removed 0 bases from V and 1 base from J; junction bases left unmatched: 0. Germline V CDR1 and CDR2: SGDLS, YYNGEE. This CDR3 is built from 14 residues. Here the CDR3 DNA reads TGTGCCAGCAGCGTAGGGGACAGGTCCTACGAGCAGTACTTC. Its translation: CASSVGDRSYEQYF.

This rearrangement joins TRBV4-2 to TRBJ1-6; no firm D call. Trimming took 1 base from V and 8 from J, leaving 6 bases between them. The germline CDR1 and CDR2 sequences are LGHNA and YNFKEQ. This CDR3 spans 13 amino acids. In DNA, the CDR3 is TGTGCCAGCAGCCAAGGGAAAGATTCACCCCTCCACTTT. Amino acids: CASSQGKDSPLHF.

The chain employs TRBV30 and TRBJ1-5, with D unclear. The germline V gene has CDR1 GTSNPN and CDR2 SVGIG (reference sequence). The V end was cut by 2 bases, the J end by 9 bases, with 14 bases between. The length of the CDR3 is 13 residues. CDR3 loop: CAWSTALGTPQHF. The CDR3 coding sequence is TGTGCCTGGAGTACAGCGTTGGGTACGCCCCAGCATTTT.

The genes are TRBV21-1 and TRBJ2-4; the D call TRBD1 from the table was never checked on the DNA. TRBV21-1 is a recognized pseudogene. There are 17 residues in the CDR3. In DNA, the CDR3 is TGTGCCAGCACCCCGGCAGGGCTCCTACCTTTGAAAAACATTCAGTACTTC. Its translation is CASTPAGLLPLKNIQYF.

This clone has a handful of counts. This chain connects TRBV28 to TRBJ1-6; 7 bases map to TRBD1. The germline V gene has CDR1 MDHEN and CDR2 SYDVKM. This CDR3 has 15 residues. The J segment lost 10 bases and the V segment lost 3 bases, leaving 9 bases of the junction unmatched. The CDR3 loop reads CASSLPRQGISPLHF. CDR3 coding DNA: TGTGCCAGCAGTTTGCCTCGACAGGGTATCTCACCCCTCCACTTT.

The chain employs TRBV7-3 and TRBJ2-7; 13 bases agree with TRBD2. The V and J ends lost 7 bases and 1 base, in that order; junction bases with no gene match: 4. The CDR3 runs 15 residues. Germline V gene sequence: CDR1 SGHTA, CDR2 FQGTGA. This chain's CDR3 is CASMGLAGISYEQYF. The CDR3 DNA reads as TGTGCCAGCATGGGACTAGCGGGGATATCCTACGAGCAGTACTTC.

About this clone itself: The same CDR3 can be traced to other DNA sequences in this sample. The chain links TRBV9 to TRBJ1-1, with a possible D match to TRBD1 (5 bases). Deletions cut 2 bases from V and 0 bases from J, with 8 bases between. This CDR3 has 14 amino acids. Germline V gene sequence: CDR1 SGDLS, CDR2 YYNGEE. The CDR3 DNA reads TGTGCCAGCAGCGTGGGGCAGATGAACACTGAAGCTTTCTTT. Its protein product is CASSVGQMNTEAFF.

This rearrangement joins TRBV10-3 to TRBJ2-4; 7 bases agree with TRBD1. CDR3 length equals 16 residues. The germline V gene has CDR1 ENHRY and CDR2 SYGVKD. Trimming cost V 2 bases and J 3 bases; bases outside gene matches: 7. The CDR3 loop reads CAISEEQGIGKNIQYF. The DNA for the CDR3 is TGTGCCATCAGTGAGGAACAGGGGATTGGCAAAAACATTCAGTACTTC.

The chain combines TRBV28 with TRBJ1-2; unclear D gene. V lost 2 bases and J 4 bases, leaving 11 bases between the germline ends. There are 14 residues in the CDR3. Germline CDR1 and CDR2: MDHEN and SYDVKM. In DNA, the CDR3 is TGTGCCAGCAGTTTAGTAGGAGGGCTCTATGGCTACACCTTC. The encoded protein is CASSLVGGLYGYTF.

The chain recombines TRBV5-4 with TRBJ2-7; the match to TRBD2 covers 8 bases. Germline V lookup: CDR1 SGHNT, CDR2 YYREEE (reference sequence). J lost 3 bases, V lost 5 bases, and 7 bases had no gene match. This CDR3 region has 14 residues. The CDR3 DNA reads TGTGCCAGCAGTTCTCCGGGACTAGTCTACGAGCAGTACTTC. Translating it yields CASSSPGLVYEQYF.

This clone was recorded once. V usage is TRBV5-5 and J usage is TRBJ2-2; D not resolved. The CDR3 totals 16 residues. Germline lookup yields CDR1 SGHKS and CDR2 YYEKEE (reference sequence). V gave up 2 bases and J gave up 0 bases, with 11 bases separating them. CDR3 residues: CASSLRVNPNTGELFF. The DNA for the CDR3 is TGTGCCAGCAGCTTAAGGGTAAACCCGAACACCGGGGAGCTGTTTTTT. The full variable domain, its missing parts supplied by reference TRBV5-5 and TRBJ2-2, is DAGVTQSPTHLIKTRGQQVTLRCSPISGHKSVSWYQQVLGQGPQFIFQYYEKEERGRGNFPDRFSARQFPNYSSELNVNALLLGDSALYLCASSLRVNPNTGELFFGEGSRLTVL.

The chain couples TRBV6-1 to TRBJ1-3; D not resolved. This CDR3 is built from 16 residues. Germline lookup yields CDR1 MNHNS and CDR2 SASEGT. V was shortened by 2 bases and J by 0 bases, with 11 bases between the two germline ends. CDR3: CASSEIAGFSGNTIYF. The CDR3 DNA reads as TGTGCCAGCAGTGAAATCGCCGGCTTCTCTGGAAACACCATATATTTT.

This chain's CDR3 is CAWSFAWSGQNQPQHF. The CDR3 nucleotides are TGTGCCTGGAGTTTTGCCTGGTCGGGCCAAAATCAGCCCCAGCATTTT. The J gene is TRBJ1-5, the V gene TRBV30; D call uncertain. Germline V gene data show CDR1 as GTSNPN and CDR2 as SVGIG (reference sequence). This CDR3 contains 16 residues. Deletions cut 2 bases from V and 4 bases from J, with 18 bases between.

The chain uses TRBV21-1 and TRBJ1-2. TRBV21-1 is termed a pseudogene. CDR3 size: 12 residues. The CDR3 bases are TGTGCCAGCAGCTTGCTCTGGACCCGTCAGACCTTC. Translating it yields CASSLLWTRQTF.

This chain joins TRBV2 and TRBJ1-6; D remains unclear. The CDR3 contains 15 residues. Germline CDR1 SNHLY, CDR2 FYNNEI. V was cut by 2 bases and J by 9 bases, with 14 bases left in between. This CDR3 is CASSEMRISTSPLHF. CDR3 in DNA: TGTGCCAGCAGTGAAATGAGGATTTCAACTTCACCCCTCCACTTT.